This paragraph reports one T cell receptor beta chain. Its antigen is still unknown. The CDR3 totals 14 residues. Trimming took off 5 bases at V and 4 bases at J, with 12 bases between the two ends. CDR1 is MNHEY and CDR2 is SMNVEV in the germline V gene (reference sequence). This record comes from a study of T cells in Graves' hyperthyroidism and ophthalmopathy. General study points: Most thyroid clonotypes expanded above 0.001 appeared in blood too.

At least 3 on the Clinical Activity Score was recorded for ophthalmopathy patients, who also had NOSPECS grade at least 4 and duration under 3 months. Patients were excluded for uncontrolled infection, other autoimmune disease, pregnancy or lactation. Clinical symptoms, serum thyroxine and TRAb, thyroid ultrasound and orbital computed tomography were used for the diagnoses. The source material, RNA transcripts, was used to amplify TCR beta CDR3 regions. The HTBI primer set was used in a first-round RT-PCR of the TCR CDR3. From the multiplex PCR reads, TCRdb called clonotypes with MiXCR, one entry per CDR3 protein. The sample records hundreds of thousands of distinct CDR3 sequences, 15% to 20% being singletons.

This receptor was identified in a woman between 40 and 55 years old with Graves' ophthalmopathy. The V and J genes are TRBV27 and TRBJ2-1; D unclear. Sequencing input: blood. CDR3 nucleotides: TGTGCCAGCAGTGATATAGGCGTGTACAATGAGCAGTTCTTC. It is translated as CASSDIGVYNEQFF.